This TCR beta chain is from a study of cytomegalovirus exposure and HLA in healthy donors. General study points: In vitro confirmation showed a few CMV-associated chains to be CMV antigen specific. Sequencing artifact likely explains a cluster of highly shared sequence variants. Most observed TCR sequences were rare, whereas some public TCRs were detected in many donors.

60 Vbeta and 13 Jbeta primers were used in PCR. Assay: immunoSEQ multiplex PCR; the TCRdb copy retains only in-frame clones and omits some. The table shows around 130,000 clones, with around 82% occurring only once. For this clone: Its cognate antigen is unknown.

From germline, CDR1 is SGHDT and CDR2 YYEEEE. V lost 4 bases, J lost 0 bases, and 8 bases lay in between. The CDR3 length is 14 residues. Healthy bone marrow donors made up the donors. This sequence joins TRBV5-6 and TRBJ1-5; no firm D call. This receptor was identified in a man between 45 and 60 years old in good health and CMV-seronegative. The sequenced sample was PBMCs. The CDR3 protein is CASSRSVSNQPQHF. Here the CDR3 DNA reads TGTGCCAGCAGCCGGTCGGTTAGCAATCAGCCCCAGCATTTT.